This TCR beta chain originates from a study of T cell responses to AZD1222 COVID-19 vaccine. V was clipped by 2 bases and J by 9 bases, with 6 bases between them. The CDR3 consists of 11 residues. The germline V gene encodes CDR1 SEHNR and CDR2 FQNEAQ (reference sequence). The repertoire was sequenced with immunoSEQ multiplex PCR; TCRdb's copy has only in-frame clones and lacks some. The sample holds about 70,000 clones, 85% seen once. The sequenced sample was peripheral blood, obtained on day 0 of AZD1222 vaccination. The sequence was obtained from an adult in good health. This chain joins TRBV7-9 and TRBJ2-3; no clear D. CDR3 amino acids: CASSLSDTQYF. The CDR3 DNA reads TGTGCCAGCAGCTTATCTGACACGCAGTATTTT.